The present T cell receptor beta chain was sequenced within a study of vaccination and CD4 T cells after COVID-19. Study in general: The post-COVID samples were taken a median approximately 100 days after diagnosis, anywhere from 35 to 161. Overlapping spike pools from SARS-CoV-2 and HCoV-NL63, HCoV-OC43 and HCoV-229E served as culture stimuli. Controls used CEFX viral epitopes (positive), HIV-1 Nef peptides (negative), or no peptide.

Indicated treatment: roughly 11-day PBMC culture with coronavirus spike peptide pools or control peptides (ViraFEST assay). The unexposed donor's CD4+ T cells were collected before the COVID-19 pandemic (2011-2018). Sequencing of cultured CD4+ T cell DNA used the Oncomine TCR Beta short-read assay. The source of extracted genomic DNA was cultured CD4+ T cells. TCRdb re-analysed the PCR reads in MiXCR, keeping a single row per CDR3 protein. The data show thousands of distinct CDR3 sequences, with over 30% seen just once and around an eighth held by the top ten. V lost 7 bases and J 7 bases, leaving 14 bases between the germline ends. This CDR3 region has 12 residues. The germline V gene has CDR1 DFQATT and CDR2 SNEGSKA (reference sequence). Worth noting for this clonotype: Its antigen remains unidentified.

The origin of this receptor is a human donor in good health. The sample comprised CD4+ T cells from blood, cultured in vitro. This chain connects TRBV20-1 to TRBJ2-1; no reliable D call. CDR3: CSVVAWGNEQFF. The CDR3 coding sequence is TGCAGTGTTGTTGCGTGGGGAAATGAGCAGTTCTTC.